This T cell receptor beta chain derives from a study of OX40 agonist ivuxolimab in advanced cancers. At the level of the study: At roughly 80% male, the cohort had a mean age of approximately 64 years, ranging from about 20 to 79. Study findings and constraints: Among T cells, CD8+ cells averaged more expanded clones than CD4+ cells. Clonal expansion was seen in CD4+ and CD8+ blood T cells by week 6 at 0.1 to 3.0 mg/kg.

On this clone: The antigen is unknown.

TCRdb's copy holds only in-frame clones and misses some; the assay was immunoSEQ multiplex PCR. The table shows 55,000 to 80,000 clones, with 87% occurring only once. Autoimmune disease history or systemic immunosuppression barred patients. The CDR3 runs 14 residues. V trimming: 0 bases; J trimming: 5 bases; junction bases outside the gene matches: 4. Germline V lookup: CDR1 SGHRS, CDR2 YFSETQ. This sequence joins TRBV5-1 and TRBJ1-1; 7 positions match TRBD1. The specimen comprised CD4+ or CD8+ T cells sorted from blood, sampled in a trial of the OX40 agonist ivuxolimab. This sequence was found in an adult with an advanced solid tumor such as melanoma, head and neck, liver or kidney cancer. CDR3: CASSLGGGGTEAFF. In DNA, the CDR3 is TGCGCCAGCAGCTTGGGAGGGGGCGGAACTGAAGCTTTCTTT.